A single sample gave rise to the 10 T cell receptor beta chains below, sequenced in a study of identical twins' blood T cells. MiXCR, applied by TCRdb to the 5' RACE reads, yields one record per CDR3 protein. The sample has 350,000 to 450,000 distinct CDR3 sequences, about 28% seen once. The source material was PBMCs. The receptor source for this set is a woman aged 18 to 50 in good health.

This chain joins TRBV5-1 and TRBJ1-1; tentatively, D is TRBD1 (6 bases). The CDR3 covers 14 residues. In germline, CDR1 is SGHRS, CDR2 YFSETQ. Trimming shortened V by 0 bases and J by 6 bases, and 12 bases separated the two germline ends. CDR3 DNA: TGCGCCAGCAGCTTGGAGCCTGACAGGTCTGAAGCTTTCTTT. It is translated as CASSLEPDRSEAFF.

The sample holds a few counts of this clonotype. The chain recombines TRBV3-1 with TRBJ1-2, with a possible D match to TRBD1 (5 bases). The V gene lost 6 bases and the J gene lost 3 bases, with 14 bases spanning the gap. The germline V gene has CDR1 LGHDT and CDR2 YNNKEL (reference sequence). The CDR3 covers 14 residues. The CDR3 region is CASSWRGADYGYTF. The CDR3, as DNA: TGTGCCAGCAGTTGGCGAGGGGCGGACTATGGCTACACCTTC.

The rearrangement uses TRBV7-9 and TRBJ1-2; 8 nucleotides match TRBD1. Germline V gives CDR1 SEHNR, CDR2 FQNEAQ (reference sequence). This CDR3 comprises 14 residues. With V trimmed by 5 bases and J by 6 bases, 8 bases remained unmatched. The CDR3 DNA reads as TGTGCCAGCAGCCCAAACCAGGGGGCGCATGGCTACACCTTC. Protein: CASSPNQGAHGYTF.

V usage is TRBV6-2 or TRBV6-3 and J usage is TRBJ2-2, with D possibly being TRBD1 (5 bases). Trimming took off 10 bases at V and 5 bases at J, with 20 bases between the two ends. Looked up from germline, CDR1 is MNHEY and CDR2 is SVGEGT. The CDR3 is made up of 15 amino acids. This CDR3 is CATIGQGVWTGELFF. The CDR3 coding sequence is TGTGCCACCATTGGGCAGGGTGTTTGGACCGGGGAGCTGTTTTTT.

This clonotype was counted between two and nine times. The chain joins TRBV6-5 to TRBJ1-1; possibly TRBD1 for D (5 bases). The germline V gene has CDR1 MNHEY and CDR2 SVGAGI. The CDR3 extends over 15 amino acids. V was cut by 2 bases and J by 1 base, with 11 bases left in between. CDR3 in amino acids: CASSYVLTGNTEAFF. CDR3 coding DNA: TGTGCCAGCAGTTACGTCCTTACAGGGAACACTGAAGCTTTCTTT.

The chain uses TRBV6-6 and TRBJ2-2; D is uncertain. V shed 0 bases and J shed 2 bases, with 7 bases lying between them. CDR3 length equals 15 residues. CDR1 and CDR2 from the germline V gene are MNHNY and SVGAGI (reference sequence). The CDR3: CASSYSSTNTGELFF. CDR3 DNA: TGTGCCAGCAGTTACTCGTCCACTAACACCGGGGAGCTGTTTTTT.

V usage is TRBV27 and J usage is TRBJ1-4; 8 nucleotides match TRBD1. The V and J ends lost 6 bases and 10 bases, in that order; junction bases with no gene match: 10. CDR1 is MNHEY and CDR2 is SMNVEV in the germline V gene (reference sequence). The length of the CDR3 is 14 residues. The CDR3 reads CASSRTGYEGKLFF. CDR3 DNA: TGTGCCAGCAGCCGGACAGGGTATGAGGGAAAACTGTTTTTT.

This clonotype was observed many times. The chain links TRBV29-1 to TRBJ2-2; D is perhaps TRBD1 (5 bases). The CDR3 is 14 residues long. CDR1 and CDR2 from the germline V gene are SQVTM and ANQGSEA. Trimming took off 5 bases at V and 2 bases at J, with 12 bases between the two ends. For the CDR3, the DNA is TGCAGCGTTCTTGCAGGACATAACACCGGGGAGCTGTTTTTT. It specifies CSVLAGHNTGELFF.

The chain combines TRBV29-1 with TRBJ1-5; D is possibly TRBD1 (6 bases). Germline V CDR1 and CDR2: SQVTM, ANQGSEA. Deletions cut 4 bases from V and 11 bases from J, with 15 bases between. This CDR3 has 12 residues. Here the CDR3 reads CSVGIGGTAQHF. The DNA of the CDR3 is TGCAGCGTTGGGATCGGGGGCACTGCCCAGCATTTT. Drawing the rest from reference TRBV29-1 and TRBJ1-5, the complete variable domain is SAVISQKPSRDICQRGTSLTIQCQVDSQVTMMFWYRQQPGQSLTLIATANQGSEATYESGFVIDKFPISRPNLTFSTLTVSNMSPEDSSIYLCSVGIGGTAQHFGDGTRLSIL.

The genes are TRBV20-1 and TRBJ2-3; a possible D gene is TRBD2 (5 bases). Germline assignment: CDR1 DFQATT and CDR2 SNEGSKA (reference sequence). The germline V and J ends were trimmed by 3 bases and 6 bases, with 10 bases remaining between them. This CDR3 is built from 12 residues. This CDR3 reads CSASGGGDTQYF. Here the CDR3 DNA reads TGCAGTGCTAGTGGTGGCGGGGATACGCAGTATTTT.